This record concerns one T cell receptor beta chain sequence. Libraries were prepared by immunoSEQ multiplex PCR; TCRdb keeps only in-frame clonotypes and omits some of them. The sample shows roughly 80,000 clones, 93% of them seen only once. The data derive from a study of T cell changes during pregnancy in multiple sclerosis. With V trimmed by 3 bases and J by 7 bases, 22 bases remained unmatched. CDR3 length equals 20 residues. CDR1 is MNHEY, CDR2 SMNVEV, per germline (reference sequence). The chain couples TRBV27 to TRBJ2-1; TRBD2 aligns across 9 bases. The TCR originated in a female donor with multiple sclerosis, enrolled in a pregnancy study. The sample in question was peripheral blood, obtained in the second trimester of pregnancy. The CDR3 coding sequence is TGTGCCAGCAGTTTTTCTCAGATAGGGACTAGCTCAAAACCGGGGAATGAGCAGTTCTTC. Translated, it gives CASSFSQIGTSSKPGNEQFF.